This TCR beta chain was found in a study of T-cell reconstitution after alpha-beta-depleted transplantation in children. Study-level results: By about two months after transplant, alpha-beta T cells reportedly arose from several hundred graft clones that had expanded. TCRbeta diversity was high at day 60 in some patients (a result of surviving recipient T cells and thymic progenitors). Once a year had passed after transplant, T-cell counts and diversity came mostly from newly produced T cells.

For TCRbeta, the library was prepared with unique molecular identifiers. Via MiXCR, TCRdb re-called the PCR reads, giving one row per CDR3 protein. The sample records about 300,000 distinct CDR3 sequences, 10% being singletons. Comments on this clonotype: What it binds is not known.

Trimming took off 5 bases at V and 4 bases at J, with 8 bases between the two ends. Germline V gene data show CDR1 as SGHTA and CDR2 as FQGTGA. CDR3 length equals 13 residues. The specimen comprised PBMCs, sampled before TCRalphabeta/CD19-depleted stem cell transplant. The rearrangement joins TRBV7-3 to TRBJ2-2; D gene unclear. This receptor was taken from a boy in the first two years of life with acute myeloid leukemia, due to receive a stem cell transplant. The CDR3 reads CASSPTPTGELFF. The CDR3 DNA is TGTGCCAGCAGCCCTACCCCCACCGGGGAGCTGTTTTTT.